These 24 T cell receptor beta chains were sequenced from one sample in a study of regulatory T cells in long-lasting Graves disease. Indicated time point: persistent/refractory GD, antithyroid drugs over 5 years with positive TRAb. Researchers made the TCR library from RNA that was extracted from PBMCs. In building TCR beta libraries, iRepertoire HTBI primers were used together with Arm-PCR of CDR3 regions. From the multiplex PCR reads, TCRdb called clonotypes with MiXCR, one entry per CDR3 protein. The sample shows 600,000 to 800,000 distinct CDR3 sequences, about 32% of them seen only once. This sample comprised peripheral blood mononuclear cells (PBMCs), obtained when the disease was refractory, from a patient treated with antithyroid drugs. The receptors originated from a female donor with Graves disease.

This clonotype has a handful of counts. This rearrangement joins TRBV7-3 to TRBJ2-2; 12 nucleotides align to TRBD2. Germline assignment: CDR1 SGHTA and CDR2 FQGTGA. V shed 4 bases and J 0 bases; nucleotides not matched to a gene: 3. The length of the CDR3 is 17 residues. CDR3 in amino acids: CASSWGLAGPNTGELFF. CDR3 nucleotide sequence: TGTGCCAGCAGCTGGGGACTAGCGGGCCCGAACACCGGGGAGCTGTTTTTT.

A note on this clonotype: At one boundary the junction diverges from the germline segment, which might be a read error. In DNA form, the CDR3 reads TGTGCCAGCACCCAGACCAGCGCAAGCACAGATACGCAGTATTTT. This gives the protein CASTQTSASTDTQYF. V gene TRBV5-1 combines with J gene TRBJ2-3; D is uncertain. The length of the CDR3 is 15 residues. From germline, CDR1 is SGHRS and CDR2 YFSETQ.

V is TRBV30 and J is TRBJ2-5; D is perhaps TRBD1 (5 bases). V lost 1 base and J 1 base, leaving 16 bases between the germline ends. This CDR3 has 16 residues. Germline V gene lookup returns CDR1 GTSNPN and CDR2 SVGIG (reference sequence). CDR3 in amino acids: CAWSGQGNPFQETQYF. In DNA, the CDR3 is TGTGCCTGGAGTGGTCAGGGCAACCCTTTCCAAGAGACCCAGTACTTC. Drawing the rest from reference TRBV30 and TRBJ2-5, the complete variable domain is SQTIHQWPATLVQPVGSPLSLECTVEGTSNPNLYWYRQAAGRGLQLLFYSVGIGQISSEVPQNLSASRPQDRQFILSSKKLLLSDSGFYLCAWSGQGNPFQETQYFGPGTRLLVL.

J is TRBJ1-2 and V is TRBV29-1; 9 bases line up with TRBD1. The CDR3 covers 13 residues. Trimming cost V 5 bases and J 8 bases; bases outside gene matches: 9. Per germline, CDR1 SQVTM and CDR2 ANQGSEA. The CDR3 region is CSVRRDRAQGYTF. CDR3 nucleotides: TGCAGCGTTCGACGGGACAGGGCTCAAGGCTACACCTTC.

The J gene is TRBJ2-7, the V gene TRBV29-1, with TRBD1 matching 9 bases. This CDR3 is built from 14 residues. Germline CDR1 reads SQVTM; CDR2 reads ANQGSEA. Germline trimming cut 4 bases from V and 9 bases from J; bases unmatched to any gene: 13. CDR3 region: CSVAPGGDRVGQYF. In DNA, the CDR3 is TGCAGCGTTGCGCCCGGAGGGGACAGGGTTGGGCAGTACTTC.

V is TRBV6-1 and J is TRBJ1-6, with 9 bases that match TRBD1. The CDR3 totals 17 residues. Germline assignment: CDR1 MNHNS and CDR2 SASEGT. The trim removed 4 bases at V and 3 bases at J, leaving 7 bases unmatched. The CDR3 sequence: CASSATKTGGYNSPLHF. For the CDR3, the DNA is TGTGCCAGCAGTGCGACTAAGACAGGGGGCTATAATTCACCCCTCCACTTT.

The rearrangement joins TRBV7-2 to TRBJ1-2; a weak D match, TRBD1 (5 bases). The V end was cut by 1 base, the J end by 2 bases, with 11 bases between. This CDR3 spans 15 amino acids. CDR1 and CDR2 (germline): SGHTA, FQGNSA. CDR3 nucleotide sequence: TGTGCCAGCAGCTTAGTCTTTGGGGGAAACTATGGCTACACCTTC. This translates into CASSLVFGGNYGYTF.

The chain employs TRBV7-6 and TRBJ2-7, with D possibly being TRBD2 (6 bases). The germline gives CDR1 SGHVS, CDR2 FNYEAQ. V was shortened by 2 bases and J by 1 base, with 12 bases between the two germline ends. This CDR3 comprises 15 residues. The CDR3 coding sequence is TGTGCCAGCAGCTTACGGGGGACTCAGTCCTACGAGCAGTACTTC. Its protein product is CASSLRGTQSYEQYF.

V is TRBV20-1 and J is TRBJ1-2, with 9 bases aligning to TRBD1. The CDR3 runs 13 residues. The germline V gene encodes CDR1 DFQATT and CDR2 SNEGSKA (reference sequence). The V and J ends lost 5 bases and 3 bases, in that order; junction bases with no gene match: 4. CDR3 coding DNA: TGCAGTGCTTCTACAGGGGGCGACTATGGCTACACCTTC. Translating gives CSASTGGDYGYTF.

This clonotype showed up many times. J is TRBJ1-2 and V is TRBV24-1, with 7 bases fitting TRBD1. The CDR3 consists of 17 residues. Germline lookup yields CDR1 KGHDR and CDR2 SFDVKD. The junction had 6 bases not matched to a gene; V was cut back by 0 bases and J by 0 bases. The CDR3 coding sequence is TGTGCCACCAGTGATTTGGGGACAGACCCCGCTAACTATGGCTACACCTTC. Protein: CATSDLGTDPANYGYTF.

This clonotype occurred a few times. The chain uses TRBV7-9 and TRBJ2-5, with D tentatively TRBD2 (6 bases). CDR1 SEHNR and CDR2 FQNEAQ come from the germline V gene (reference sequence). V was pared by 2 bases and J by 2 bases, with 9 bases between. The length of the CDR3 is 14 residues. CDR3 nucleotide sequence: TGTGCCAGCAGCTTACAGGGAGGACAAGAGACCCAGTACTTC. Translated: CASSLQGGQETQYF. Complete variable domain (other parts from reference TRBV7-9 and TRBJ2-5): DTGVSQNPRHKITKRGQNVTFRCDPISEHNRLYWYRQTLGQGPEFLTYFQNEAQLEKSRLLSDRFSAERPKGSFSTLEIQRTEQGDSAMYLCASSLQGGQETQYFGPGTRLLVL.

This chain uses TRBV14 with TRBJ1-3; D is ambiguous. V lost 2 bases and J 2 bases, leaving 19 bases between the germline ends. The V gene's germline CDR1 is SGHDN and CDR2 FVKESK. The CDR3 has 18 amino acids. The CDR3 is CASSQWARRGPAGNTIYF. The CDR3 DNA reads TGTGCCAGCAGCCAATGGGCGCGGAGAGGTCCTGCTGGAAACACCATATATTTT.

The table lists this clonotype with a few counts. J is TRBJ1-1 and V is TRBV28; no clear D. V was shortened by 1 base and J by 4 bases, with 10 bases between the two germline ends. The CDR3 runs 14 residues. Germline CDR1 MDHEN, CDR2 SYDVKM. The CDR3 DNA sequence: TGTGCCAGCAGTTTATTCGCGGGGTTCACTGAAGCTTTCTTT. Protein: CASSLFAGFTEAFF.

The chain is built from TRBV20-1 and TRBJ2-5; either TRBD1 or TRBD2 may fit D (5 bases each). V shed 5 bases and J shed 1 base, with 17 bases lying between them. The germline V gene has CDR1 DFQATT and CDR2 SNEGSKA (reference sequence). The CDR3 is made up of 15 amino acids. Here the CDR3 reads CSASTRLGVQETQYF. The CDR3 DNA reads TGCAGTGCTTCGACGAGGTTGGGGGTCCAAGAGACCCAGTACTTC.

The chain has TRBV19 and TRBJ1-5; unclear D gene. Germline-derived CDR1 and CDR2 are LNHDA and SQIVND (reference sequence). V lost 2 bases to trimming and J lost 0 bases, with 8 bases between them. The CDR3 is 15 residues long. The CDR3 DNA follows: TGTGCCAGTAGTATAAAAGGCAATAGCAATCAGCCCCAGCATTTT. It codes for CASSIKGNSNQPQHF.

The sample holds many counts of this clonotype. The V gene is TRBV28, the J gene TRBJ1-1, with D tentatively TRBD1 (5 bases). The CDR3 is 14 residues long. Germline V gives CDR1 MDHEN, CDR2 SYDVKM. The V end lost 9 bases, the J end lost 0 bases, and 14 bases lay between the germline ends. The CDR3 nucleotides read TGTGCCAGTCAAAGATACAGGATGAACACTGAAGCTTTCTTT. It is translated as CASQRYRMNTEAFF.

Only a few counts were recorded for this clonotype. CDR3 coding DNA: TGTGCCAGCAACCTAGCGGGAGTTGTGGAGACCCAGTACTTC. Its translation is CASNLAGVVETQYF. V is TRBV28 and J is TRBJ2-5, with 10 bases aligning to TRBD2. The trim removed 7 bases at V and 5 bases at J, leaving 7 bases unmatched. CDR1 and CDR2 (germline): MDHEN, SYDVKM. The CDR3 extends over 14 amino acids.

V and J are TRBV6-2 or TRBV6-3 and TRBJ2-7; 10 bases fit TRBD1. The CDR3 is 17 amino acids. CDR1 is MNHEY and CDR2 is SVGEGT in the germline V gene. The junction had 10 bases not matched to a gene; V was cut back by 5 bases and J by 0 bases. The CDR3 is CASSEDRGVINSYEQYF. The CDR3 DNA reads TGTGCCAGCAGTGAGGACAGGGGGGTGATCAACTCCTACGAGCAGTACTTC.

V is TRBV7-3 and J is TRBJ2-5, with a weak D call TRBD2 (5 bases). CDR3 size: 16 residues. V gave up 2 bases and J gave up 2 bases, with 15 bases separating them. CDR1 and CDR2 (germline): SGHTA, FQGTGA. The CDR3 DNA is TGTGCCAGCAGCTTAGTCGGACTCTTGGGACAAGAGACCCAGTACTTC. As protein: CASSLVGLLGQETQYF. Filled out from reference TRBV7-3 and TRBJ2-5, the complete variable domain reads GAGVSQTPSNKVTEKGKYVELRCDPISGHTALYWYRQSLGQGPEFLIYFQGTGAADDSGLPNDRFFAVRPEGSVSTLKIQRTERGDSAVYLCASSLVGLLGQETQYFGPGTRLLVL.

For the CDR3, the DNA is TGTGCCAGCAGCGTAGGCGTGGACACCGGGGAGCTGTTTTTT. Protein product: CASSVGVDTGELFF. This chain joins TRBV9 and TRBJ2-2, with D uncertain. V shed 0 bases and J shed 3 bases, with 6 bases lying between them. Germline V gives CDR1 SGDLS, CDR2 YYNGEE. CDR3 length: 14 amino acids.

This clonotype was observed a few times. This rearrangement joins TRBV5-1 to TRBJ2-7; unclear D gene. In germline, CDR1 is SGHRS, CDR2 YFSETQ. The CDR3 covers 14 residues. Deletions cut 0 bases from V and 2 bases from J, with 9 bases between. CDR3 bases: TGCGCCAGCAGCTTGGCCCCGGATGCCTACGAGCAGTACTTC. It encodes CASSLAPDAYEQYF.

The chain couples TRBV5-4 to TRBJ2-5, with 7 bases fitting TRBD2. Germline assignment: CDR1 SGHNT and CDR2 YYREEE (reference sequence). After removal of 4 bases from V and 5 bases from J, the junction contained 14 bases not matched to a gene. The CDR3 runs to 16 residues. The CDR3 nucleotides are TGTGCCAGCAGCCCCGTTTCTAGCGGTCCCTCGGAGACCCAGTACTTC. It translates to CASSPVSSGPSETQYF.

The rearrangement links TRBV7-2 to TRBJ2-2; tentative D call: TRBD2 (6 bases). The CDR3 sequence is 14 residues long. V dropped 3 bases and J dropped 6 bases, with 11 bases sitting between them. In germline, CDR1 is SGHTA, CDR2 FQGNSA. DNA of the CDR3: TGTGCCAGCAGCTTTCACGGGAGTGCCGGGGAGCTGTTTTTT. Amino acids: CASSFHGSAGELFF.

This sequence joins TRBV6-1 and TRBJ2-5; perhaps D is TRBD1 or TRBD2 (5 bases each). With 8 bases removed from V and 5 bases from J, the gap between germline ends came to 21 bases. CDR3 length equals 15 residues. Per the germline V gene, CDR1 is MNHNS and CDR2 is SASEGT. The CDR3 loop is CASGKEWGSRETQYF. In DNA, the CDR3 is TGTGCCAGCGGTAAGGAGTGGGGGTCAAGGGAGACCCAGTACTTC.